These 23 T cell receptor beta chains came from one sample sequenced in a study of T cells in Graves' hyperthyroidism and ophthalmopathy. Amplification yielded TCR beta CDR3 regions, with RNA transcripts as the source. With the HTBI primer set, the TCR CDR3 went through a first round of RT-PCR. TCRdb re-called the multiplex PCR reads through MiXCR, storing one row per CDR3 protein. Of 550,000 to 850,000 distinct CDR3 sequences listed, around a sixth are singletons. The sample consisted of blood. These receptors all stem from a woman aged 45-60 years with Graves' hyperthyroidism that later progressed to Graves' ophthalmopathy.

This clonotype appeared a few times. This chain uses TRBV20-1 with TRBJ1-3, with a weak D call TRBD1 (5 bases). Trimming cost V 0 bases and J 3 bases, with 15 bases left between them. The CDR3 runs 16 residues. CDR1 DFQATT and CDR2 SNEGSKA come from the germline V gene (reference sequence). The CDR3 region has the DNA TGCAGTGCTAGAGATTTTTCGGGGCAGGGTGGAAACACCATATATTTT. Translation gives CSARDFSGQGGNTIYF.

This clonotype was counted many times. This chain links TRBV3-1 with TRBJ1-1; D unresolved. The CDR3 has 14 residues. The V gene lost 0 bases and the J gene lost 6 bases, with 11 bases spanning the gap. CDR1 is LGHDT and CDR2 is YNNKEL in the germline V gene (reference sequence). As DNA, the CDR3 is TGTGCCAGCAGCCAAGATCCGGGGTTAGCTGAAGCTTTCTTT. It codes for CASSQDPGLAEAFF.

This clonotype was counted only a few times. Here the CDR3 reads CASSLEWGQGPSYGYTF. The CDR3 DNA follows: TGTGCCAGCAGCTTGGAGTGGGGACAGGGGCCCTCCTATGGCTACACCTTC. The chain recombines TRBV5-5 with TRBJ1-2; 10 bases are shared with TRBD1. Germline V gives CDR1 SGHKS, CDR2 YYEKEE (reference sequence). Germline trimming cut 0 bases from V and 4 bases from J; bases unmatched to any gene: 9. The CDR3 runs to 17 residues.

This clonotype was seen a handful of times. The genes are TRBV5-1 and TRBJ2-1; either TRBD1 or TRBD2 may supply D (5 bases each). The CDR3 length is 17 residues. CDR1 is SGHRS and CDR2 is YFSETQ in the germline V gene. Trimming cost V 2 bases and J 0 bases, with 15 bases left between them. The DNA for the CDR3 is TGCGCCAGCAGCTTTCCCCGGGACGCAAGCTCCTACAATGAGCAGTTCTTC. It is translated as CASSFPRDASSYNEQFF.

This clonotype has at least ten counts. This sequence joins TRBV28 and TRBJ1-2, with 10 bases that match TRBD1. J was trimmed by 2 bases and V by 7 bases; bases with no gene match: 4. This CDR3 has 14 amino acids. Germline-derived CDR1 and CDR2 are MDHEN and SYDVKM. CDR3 loop: CASKPGQGNYGYTF. The DNA of the CDR3 is TGTGCCAGCAAACCGGGACAGGGGAACTATGGCTACACCTTC.

The genes are TRBV7-9 and TRBJ2-3, with TRBD2 as a possible D gene (5 bases). The CDR3 totals 15 residues. Germline V gives CDR1 SEHNR, CDR2 FQNEAQ (reference sequence). V was shortened by 1 base and J by 4 bases, with 12 bases between the two germline ends. The CDR3 is CASSLELGGADTQYF. Here the CDR3 DNA reads TGTGCCAGCAGCTTAGAACTAGGCGGCGCAGATACGCAGTATTTT.

A few counts support this clonotype. The genes are TRBV7-2 and TRBJ2-1; possibly TRBD2 for D (5 bases). Germline CDR1 reads SGHTA; CDR2 reads FQGNSA. The V gene lost 8 bases and the J gene lost 0 bases, with 14 bases spanning the gap. This CDR3 comprises 15 residues. CDR3 residues: CASGRRRSSYNEQFF. In nucleotides, the CDR3 is TGTGCCAGCGGGCGGCGGAGGAGCTCCTACAATGAGCAGTTCTTC.

Comments on this clonotype: The junction shows a germline mismatch at one end, possibly a read error. The chain has TRBV6-1 and TRBJ2-7, with 10 positions matching TRBD2. The CDR3 runs to 16 residues. Germline V CDR1 and CDR2: MNHNS, SASEGT. The CDR3, as DNA: TGTGCCAGCAGCAGCCTTAGCGGGGGGCTCACCTACAAGCAGTACTTC. Translating gives CASSSLSGGLTYKQYF.

The sample holds many counts of this clonotype. The junction differs from germline at one of its ends, possibly a read error. This sequence joins TRBV19 and TRBJ1-5; D may be TRBD1 (6 bases). The CDR3 has 13 residues. Germline lookup yields CDR1 LNHDA and CDR2 SQIVND (reference sequence). CDR3 sequence (DNA): TGTGCCAGCAGTACACAGGGTAATCAGCCCCAGCATTTT. The encoded protein is CASSTQGNQPQHF.

In this sample, this clonotype turned up many times. The V and J genes are TRBV27 and TRBJ1-2, with TRBD1 identical over 8 bases. The CDR3 runs 14 residues. The trim removed 6 bases at V and 3 bases at J, leaving 6 bases unmatched. Per germline, CDR1 MNHEY and CDR2 SMNVEV (reference sequence). CDR3 amino acids: CASRAAGGDYGYTF. DNA of the CDR3: TGTGCCAGCAGGGCGGCAGGGGGCGACTATGGCTACACCTTC.

This clonotype showed up many times. Here the CDR3 DNA reads TGTGCCAGCAGTTACTCAGTCCCCTCCTACGAGCAGTACTTC. Protein product: CASSYSVPSYEQYF. V gene TRBV6-5 combines with J gene TRBJ2-7, with D unresolved. This CDR3 has 14 amino acids. V shed 0 bases and J shed 0 bases, with 6 bases lying between them. Germline V CDR1 and CDR2: MNHEY, SVGAGI.

This clonotype has a handful of counts. The chain couples TRBV6-6 to TRBJ2-1; 9 bases align to TRBD1. CDR3 length equals 16 residues. Germline-derived CDR1 and CDR2 are MNHNY and SVGAGI (reference sequence). Trimming cost V 0 bases and J 7 bases; bases outside gene matches: 7. DNA for the CDR3: TGTGCCAGCAGTTACTCGGACAGGGGTTCGGGGAATGAGCAGTTCTTC. This codes for CASSYSDRGSGNEQFF.

The V and J genes are TRBV7-9 and TRBJ2-4, with D uncertain. CDR3 length: 13 residues. V was trimmed by 1 base and J by 13 bases, leaving 14 bases between them. Germline lookup yields CDR1 SEHNR and CDR2 FQNEAQ (reference sequence). The CDR3 spells CASSLEVGSQQYF. The CDR3 DNA sequence: TGTGCCAGCAGCTTAGAAGTCGGCAGCCAACAGTACTTC.

The rearrangement links TRBV2 to TRBJ1-5; TRBD1 agrees at 7 bases. The CDR3 extends over 14 amino acids. J lost 4 bases, V lost 8 bases, and 8 bases had no gene match. From germline, CDR1 is SNHLY and CDR2 FYNNEI. The CDR3: CASWGAGGNQPQHF. The CDR3 bases are TGTGCCAGCTGGGGGGCAGGGGGAAATCAGCCCCAGCATTTT. Using reference TRBV2 and TRBJ1-5 for the parts outside the CDR3, the full variable domain is EPEVTQTPSHQVTQMGQEVILRCVPISNHLYFYWYRQILGQKVEFLVSFYNNEISEKSEIFDDQFSVERPDGSNFTLKIRSTKLEDSAMYFCASWGAGGNQPQHFGDGTRLSIL.

The table lists this clonotype with a few counts. The chain recombines TRBV5-4 with TRBJ2-3, with TRBD2 as a possible D gene (6 bases). Trimming took 1 base from V and 3 from J, leaving 9 bases between them. The CDR3 loop spans 14 amino acids. Germline CDR1 and CDR2: SGHNT and YYREEE (reference sequence). The CDR3 DNA reads as TGTGCCAGCAGCTTGAGAGGGACTACAGATACGCAGTATTTT. Its protein is CASSLRGTTDTQYF.

This clonotype was recorded a few times. The V gene is TRBV19, the J gene TRBJ1-5; 9 nucleotides match TRBD1. The CDR3 totals 14 residues. Germline loops: CDR1 LNHDA, CDR2 SQIVND (reference sequence). V lost 8 bases, J lost 5 bases, and 7 bases stayed unmatched. The CDR3 coding sequence is TGTGCCAGTCCCGGGACAGGGTGGGATCAGCCCCAGCATTTT. It specifies CASPGTGWDQPQHF.

This clonotype was picked up a small number of times. The CDR3 here is CASRARDRGQETQYF. The CDR3 DNA reads as TGTGCCAGCAGAGCCCGGGACAGGGGACAAGAGACCCAGTACTTC. This chain links TRBV6-1 with TRBJ2-5; 10 bases are shared with TRBD1. With 6 bases clipped from V and 2 bases from J, the junction kept 6 bases outside the gene matches. This CDR3 is built from 15 residues. Germline CDR1 reads MNHNS; CDR2 reads SASEGT.

The chain uses TRBV19 and TRBJ1-1; D gene ambiguous. Germline CDR1 is LNHDA and CDR2 is SQIVND (reference sequence). This CDR3 has 17 residues. The V end was cut by 1 base, the J end by 1 base, with 16 bases between. CDR3 sequence reads: CASSIVQIPHRNTEAFF. The DNA of the CDR3 is TGTGCCAGTAGTATAGTCCAAATACCCCACCGGAACACTGAAGCTTTCTTT.

The chain has TRBV7-9 and TRBJ1-3, with D hard to call. The CDR3 spans 15 residues. The V and J ends lost 8 bases and 1 base respectively, with 15 bases between them. Germline CDR1 and CDR2: SEHNR and FQNEAQ (reference sequence). The CDR3 sequence: CASGKRRSSGNTIYF. DNA for the CDR3: TGTGCCAGCGGAAAGAGGAGGTCATCTGGAAACACCATATATTTT.

The gene calls are TRBV9 and TRBJ2-7, with D uncertain. V was shortened by 0 bases and J by 0 bases, with 7 bases between the two germline ends. The CDR3 has 14 residues. Per germline, CDR1 SGDLS and CDR2 YYNGEE. The CDR3 DNA reads as TGTGCCAGCAGCGTAGAAGCGCTCTCCTACGAGCAGTACTTC. This sequence encodes CASSVEALSYEQYF.

This clonotype has more than one count but fewer than ten. This chain uses TRBV29-1 with TRBJ1-1; 7 nucleotides line up with TRBD1. J lost 5 bases, V lost 2 bases, and 5 bases had no gene match. This CDR3 region has 13 residues. Per the germline V gene, CDR1 is SQVTM and CDR2 is ANQGSEA. CDR3 in amino acids: CSVESDRDTEAFF. CDR3 DNA: TGCAGCGTTGAATCCGACAGGGATACTGAAGCTTTCTTT.

This clonotype was detected many times. The chain joins TRBV3-1 to TRBJ2-3; 8 bases are shared with TRBD2. CDR3 length: 17 residues. The J segment lost 1 base and the V segment lost 0 bases, leaving 6 bases of the junction unmatched. Per germline, CDR1 LGHDT and CDR2 YNNKEL (reference sequence). CDR3 nucleotides: TGTGCCAGCAGCCAAGATACCAGCGGGGGTCGCACAGATACGCAGTATTTT. Its translation is CASSQDTSGGRTDTQYF.

The rearrangement uses TRBV19 and TRBJ1-4, with D perhaps matching TRBD1 (5 bases). The germline V gene encodes CDR1 LNHDA and CDR2 SQIVND (reference sequence). The CDR3 loop spans 15 amino acids. V was pared by 6 bases and J by 5 bases, with 16 bases between. In DNA, the CDR3 is TGTGCCAGTAGCCGGGGACGGGCAGAGAATGAAAAACTGTTTTTT. This codes for CASSRGRAENEKLFF.